Below are 14 T cell receptor beta chains sequenced from a single sample in a study of Graves' ophthalmopathy and Graves' hyperthyroidism. RNA transcripts yielded amplified TCR beta CDR3 regions. First-round RT-PCR with HTBI primers preceded a second-round multiplex PCR. TCRdb independently ran MiXCR on the multiplex PCR reads; one entry per CDR3 protein. The sample holds 400,000 or so distinct CDR3 sequences, just over 15% seen once. The source material was peripheral blood. These receptor sequences come from a woman aged 18-35 years with stable Graves' hyperthyroidism.

The chain couples TRBV4-1 to TRBJ1-3; the D gene is possibly TRBD1 (5 bases). The CDR3 consists of 14 residues. The V gene lost 1 base and the J gene lost 4 bases, with 8 bases spanning the gap. Germline CDR1 and CDR2: MGHRA and YSYEKL. The CDR3, as DNA: TGCGCCAGCAGCCAAGGGGACCACGGAAACACCATATATTTT. It is translated as CASSQGDHGNTIYF.

The V gene is TRBV12-3 or TRBV12-4, the J gene TRBJ1-2; a possible D gene is TRBD1 (5 bases). Trimming took 1 base from V and 6 from J, leaving 9 bases between them. The CDR3 length is 13 residues. CDR3 in DNA: TGTGCCAGCAGTTTAGGCAGGGCCGATGGCTACACCTTC. This gives the protein CASSLGRADGYTF.

The chain carries TRBV18 and TRBJ1-5; D gene ambiguous. V was clipped by 3 bases and J by 2 bases, with 8 bases between them. The CDR3 runs to 14 residues. CDR1 is KGHSH and CDR2 is LQKENI in the germline V gene. This CDR3 is CASSPGIGNQPQHF. CDR3 coding DNA: TGTGCCAGCTCACCGGGGATAGGCAATCAGCCCCAGCATTTT.

V usage is TRBV10-3 and J usage is TRBJ1-1, with D hard to call. V was shortened by 10 bases and J by 7 bases, with 19 bases between the two germline ends. CDR3 length: 13 amino acids. Germline CDR1 ENHRY, CDR2 SYGVKD. The CDR3 loop is CANKRALPDEAFF. CDR3 bases: TGTGCCAACAAACGGGCGCTCCCCGATGAAGCTTTCTTT.

The rearrangement joins TRBV2 to TRBJ1-1; D uncertain. The length of the CDR3 is 15 residues. The V and J ends lost 7 bases and 1 base respectively, with 16 bases between them. Germline V gene data show CDR1 as SNHLY and CDR2 as FYNNEI. CDR3 amino acids: CASNLLTDGNTEAFF. The CDR3 region has the DNA TGTGCCAGCAACCTCCTCACAGACGGGAACACTGAAGCTTTCTTT.

This clonotype occurred many times. The V call is TRBV12-3 or TRBV12-4, the J call TRBJ1-2, with D unclear. V lost 2 bases to trimming and J lost 5 bases, with 3 bases between them. The CDR3 is 11 amino acids. The CDR3, as DNA: TGTGCCAGCAGTTTAAAATATGGCTACACCTTC. The encoded protein is CASSLKYGYTF.

The sample holds many counts of this clonotype. The rearrangement uses TRBV3-1 and TRBJ1-1; D unresolved. CDR1 is LGHDT, CDR2 YNNKEL, per germline (reference sequence). Trimming stripped 0 bases from V and 2 bases from J, with 10 bases between. The CDR3 consists of 15 residues. This CDR3 reads CASSQDSQINTEAFF. The CDR3 nucleotides read TGTGCCAGCAGCCAAGATTCCCAAATCAACACTGAAGCTTTCTTT.

At least ten counts were recorded for this clonotype. The chain uses TRBV12-3 or TRBV12-4 and TRBJ1-1, with unresolved D. The CDR3 is 14 residues long. V was cut by 3 bases and J by 2 bases, with 10 bases left in between. CDR3: CASSFSFLNTEAFF. The CDR3 nucleotides are TGTGCCAGCAGTTTCTCCTTTCTCAACACTGAAGCTTTCTTT.

There are many counts of this clonotype. V usage is TRBV7-2 and J usage is TRBJ1-6; D is possibly TRBD1 (5 bases). Germline V gives CDR1 SGHTA, CDR2 FQGNSA. This CDR3 region has 18 residues. V lost 3 bases and J 0 bases, leaving 15 bases between the germline ends. The DNA for the CDR3 is TGTGCCAGCAGCTTTCGTACAGGCGCTAGCTCCTATAATTCACCCCTCCACTTT. It specifies CASSFRTGASSYNSPLHF.

This clonotype has ten or more counts. This chain joins TRBV19 and TRBJ1-1; D ambiguous. V dropped 8 bases and J dropped 1 base, with 14 bases sitting between them. The CDR3 extends over 14 amino acids. The germline gives CDR1 LNHDA, CDR2 SQIVND (reference sequence). CDR3 residues: CASRREGGNTEAFF. The CDR3 region has the DNA TGTGCCAGTCGTAGGGAGGGCGGGAACACTGAAGCTTTCTTT. The variable domain in full, with the rest retrieved from reference TRBV19 and TRBJ1-1, is DGGITQSPKYLFRKEGQNVTLSCEQNLNHDAMYWYRQDPGQGLRLIYYSQIVNDFQKGDIAEGYSVSREKKESFPLTVTSAQKNPTAFYLCASRREGGNTEAFFGQGTRLTVV.

The table lists this clonotype with many counts. The V and J genes are TRBV28 and TRBJ1-6, with D uncertain. This CDR3 has 11 amino acids. The germline gives CDR1 MDHEN, CDR2 SYDVKM. Trimming stripped 5 bases from V and 10 bases from J, with 6 bases between. Here the CDR3 DNA reads TGTGCCAGCAGTCTGCGCTCACCCCTCCACTTT. Amino acids: CASSLRSPLHF.

In DNA, the CDR3 is TGCGCCAGCAGCCAAGATAAACCGCCGGGGAGCTCCTACGAGCAGTACTTC. Translation: CASSQDKPPGSSYEQYF. This chain uses TRBV4-1 with TRBJ2-7; D might be TRBD2 (5 bases). V was shortened by 0 bases and J by 0 bases, with 15 bases between the two germline ends. From germline, CDR1 is MGHRA and CDR2 YSYEKL. The CDR3 runs 17 residues.

This clonotype was found many times. The CDR3 DNA reads as TGTGCCAGCAGCCTGGGACAGGCCATGGTAGCTTTCTTT. It encodes CASSLGQAMVAFF. The chain is built from TRBV11-3 and TRBJ1-1, with TRBD1 matching over 8 bases. V lost 5 bases to trimming and J lost 10 bases; unmatched junction nucleotides: 9. The germline gives CDR1 SGHNT, CDR2 YENEEA. The CDR3 spans 13 residues.

This clonotype has a count of ten or more. The rearrangement links TRBV6-5 to TRBJ1-2; 7 nucleotides agree with TRBD1. After removal of 2 bases from V and 5 bases from J, the junction contained 8 bases not matched to a gene. Germline loops: CDR1 MNHEY, CDR2 SVGAGI. The CDR3 extends over 15 amino acids. In DNA, the CDR3 is TGTGCCAGCAGTTACGACGGGACAGTCGATTATGGCTACACCTTC. Translating it yields CASSYDGTVDYGYTF.